One and the same sample provided the 31 T cell receptor beta chains below, sequenced in a study of T cells after yellow fever vaccination. Each CDR3 protein is one row after TCRdb ran MiXCR on the 5' RACE reads. The sample consists of about 160,000 distinct CDR3 sequences, almost 7% of them appearing once. Specimen: CD4+ T cells sorted from PBMCs, collected less than 6 days after the first yellow fever vaccination. The origin of the receptors is a man between 18 and 35 years old who received the YFV17D yellow fever vaccine.

V and J are TRBV3-1 and TRBJ1-1, with a tentative D call TRBD1 (6 bases). Trimming left V 3 bases short and J 4 bases short, with 12 bases between. CDR1 is LGHDT and CDR2 is YNNKEL in the germline V gene (reference sequence). The CDR3 loop spans 14 amino acids. The CDR3 region is CASSQENRATEAFF. CDR3 sequence (DNA): TGTGCCAGCAGCCAGGAGAACAGGGCCACTGAAGCTTTCTTT.

Comment on this clonotype: This may come from a read error, since a much larger clone is one base off. The V call is TRBV27, the J call TRBJ1-6; D remains unclear. This CDR3 is 15 amino acids long. V was shortened by 2 bases and J by 12 bases, with 17 bases between the two germline ends. Germline CDR1 is MNHEY and CDR2 is SMNVEV (reference sequence). CDR3 DNA: TGTGCCAGCAGTTTAGAATTGGTTCGACGGAGACCCCTCCACTTT. It translates to CASSLELVRRRPLHF.

This chain connects TRBV28 to TRBJ2-1; D not resolved. V was shortened by 2 bases and J by 6 bases, with 20 bases between the two germline ends. Germline V gene lookup returns CDR1 MDHEN and CDR2 SYDVKM. The CDR3 is 17 residues long. The CDR3 region has the DNA TGTGCCAGCAGTTTAGTCGGTGTGGCTAGTGGTTCCAATGAGCAGTTCTTC. Encoded protein: CASSLVGVASGSNEQFF. Combining the CDR3 with reference TRBV28 and TRBJ2-1 gives the whole variable domain DVKVTQSSRYLVKRTGEKVFLECVQDMDHENMFWYRQDPGLGLRLIYFSYDVKMKEKGDIPEGYSVSREKKERFSLILESASTNQTSMYLCASSLVGVASGSNEQFFGPGTRLTVL.

This clonotype was counted only a few times. The chain has TRBV2 and TRBJ1-5, with D perhaps matching TRBD1 (5 bases). Deletions cut 3 bases from V and 6 bases from J, with 9 bases between. Germline V CDR1 and CDR2: SNHLY, FYNNEI. The CDR3 sequence is 13 residues long. The CDR3 DNA follows: TGTGCCAGCAGTGAGGGCAGGGTTCAGCCCCAGCATTTT. Its protein is CASSEGRVQPQHF.

The V gene is TRBV4-1, the J gene TRBJ1-4; D is perhaps TRBD1 (5 bases). Germline assignment: CDR1 MGHRA and CDR2 YSYEKL. The V and J ends lost 2 bases and 5 bases respectively, with 21 bases between them. This CDR3 is 18 amino acids long. In DNA, the CDR3 is TGCGCCAGCAGCCAATTTGGATCACTACAGGTCTTAAATGAAAAACTGTTTTTT. Protein sequence: CASSQFGSLQVLNEKLFF.

This clonotype was detected many times. The chain links TRBV7-2 to TRBJ1-2; maybe TRBD1 (5 bases). The CDR3 contains 16 residues. The V and J ends lost 3 bases and 1 base respectively, with 15 bases between them. Per the germline V gene, CDR1 is SGHTA and CDR2 is FQGNSA. The CDR3 nucleotides are TGTGCCAGCAGCTTTGCTGGGAGGGGTAATAACTATGGCTACACCTTC. It specifies CASSFAGRGNNYGYTF.

The rearrangement uses TRBV7-2 and TRBJ2-1; no clear D gene. CDR3 length: 15 residues. Trimming removed 1 base at V and 2 bases at J, with 9 bases between. Germline CDR1 SGHTA, CDR2 FQGNSA. CDR3 sequence (DNA): TGTGCCAGCAGCTTAGGGGCATACACCTACAATGAGCAGTTCTTC. As protein: CASSLGAYTYNEQFF.

This clonotype was seen many times. The chain joins TRBV10-2 to TRBJ2-3; 8 bases match TRBD1. CDR3 length: 16 residues. V gave up 6 bases and J gave up 0 bases; unmatched junction bases: 8. Germline loops: CDR1 WSHSY, CDR2 SAAADI. CDR3 sequence reads: CASRIGQGLSTDTQYF. The CDR3 region has the DNA TGCGCCAGCAGGATAGGACAGGGCCTTAGCACAGATACGCAGTATTTT.

The rearrangement uses TRBV7-3 and TRBJ2-7; TRBD2 matches 11 bases. The V gene end was trimmed by 1 base and the J gene end by 2 bases; junction bases not matched to a gene: 19. The CDR3 runs 21 residues. Germline assignment: CDR1 SGHTA and CDR2 FQGTGA. CDR3 sequence reads: CASSLIATVDSGGAGTYEQYV. In DNA form, the CDR3 reads TGTGCCAGCAGCTTAATTGCAACTGTTGATAGCGGGGGGGCGGGGACCTACGAGCAGTACGTC.

This clonotype appeared a few times. The gene calls are TRBV6-5 and TRBJ2-5, with TRBD2 identical over 7 bases. Per germline, CDR1 MNHEY and CDR2 SVGAGI. This CDR3 comprises 13 residues. J was trimmed by 7 bases and V by 0 bases; bases with no gene match: 2. The CDR3 DNA sequence: TGTGCCAGCAGTTACTCTAGGGAGGGGACCCAGTACTTC. It specifies CASSYSREGTQYF.

This clonotype was counted ten times or more. The rearrangement links TRBV7-8 to TRBJ1-5, with D tentatively TRBD1 (6 bases). V lost 2 bases to trimming and J lost 8 bases, with 13 bases between them. Per germline, CDR1 SGHVS and CDR2 FQNEAQ. This CDR3 has 14 residues. Written as DNA, the CDR3 is TGTGCCAGCAGCTTATATGGAGGGGGTGAGCCCCAGCATTTT. It codes for CASSLYGGGEPQHF.

This clonotype was counted a few times. The gene calls are TRBV12-3 or TRBV12-4 and TRBJ2-5, with 7 positions matching TRBD1. The CDR3 length is 13 residues. V gave up 2 bases and J gave up 4 bases; unmatched junction bases: 1. The CDR3 is CASSLNRGETQYF. The DNA of the CDR3 is TGTGCCAGCAGTTTAAACAGGGGAGAGACCCAGTACTTC.

In regard to this clonotype: A much more abundant neighbour one base away suggests this may be a read error. V and J are TRBV6-2 or TRBV6-3 and TRBJ2-3; D is undetermined. CDR1 MNHEY and CDR2 SVGEGT come from the germline V gene. Trimming took off 6 bases at V and 9 bases at J, with 19 bases between the two ends. The CDR3 length is 14 residues. The chain's CDR3 is CASSLLQPGETQYF. The DNA of the CDR3 is TGTGCCAGCAGCCTTTTACAGCCTGGTGAGACGCAGTATTTT.

The J gene is TRBJ1-1, the V gene TRBV12-3 or TRBV12-4, with TRBD1 as a possible D gene (5 bases). The germline V and J ends were trimmed by 2 bases and 4 bases, with 8 bases remaining between them. This CDR3 contains 13 residues. CDR3 DNA sequence: TGTGCCAGCAGTTTACAGGGCCCCACTGAAGCTTTCTTT. Translated: CASSLQGPTEAFF.

With regard to this clonotype: One end of the junction fails to match germline, which may point to a read error. The chain is built from TRBV20-1 and TRBJ1-1, with a possible D match to TRBD1 (6 bases). Germline CDR1 is DFQATT and CDR2 is SNEGSKA (reference sequence). This CDR3 comprises 14 residues. CDR3 DNA: TGCAGTGCTAGAGAGGCCGGGGGGCTTACTGAATCTTTCTTT. It encodes CSAREAGGLTESFF.

The chain carries TRBV6-5 and TRBJ1-5, with 9 bases matching TRBD1. J was trimmed by 9 bases and V by 2 bases; bases with no gene match: 8. This CDR3 is 15 amino acids long. Germline V gene data show CDR1 as MNHEY and CDR2 as SVGAGI. The chain's CDR3 is CASSYSRDRVGPQHF. The CDR3 coding sequence is TGTGCCAGCAGTTACAGCCGGGACAGGGTTGGGCCCCAGCATTTT.

This chain connects TRBV6-1 to TRBJ2-3; D unresolved. Germline loops: CDR1 MNHNS, CDR2 SASEGT. Trimming removed 5 bases from V and 1 base from J, with 16 bases in between. This CDR3 is built from 16 residues. CDR3 region: CASSLHLFPRTDTQYF. The CDR3 DNA follows: TGTGCCAGCAGTCTTCACCTCTTCCCACGCACAGATACGCAGTATTTT.

This clonotype showed up many times. The gene calls are TRBV20-1 and TRBJ2-5; TRBD1 might be the D (7 bases). Trimming removed 6 bases from V and 4 bases from J, with 12 bases in between. Per the germline V gene, CDR1 is DFQATT and CDR2 is SNEGSKA (reference sequence). The CDR3 has 12 residues. DNA of the CDR3: TGCAGTGCACGACAGGGAGGAGAGACCCAGTACTTC. It codes for CSARQGGETQYF.

This clonotype showed up many times. V and J are TRBV10-3 and TRBJ1-1, with D unclear. Germline CDR1 and CDR2: ENHRY and SYGVKD. The CDR3 is made up of 15 amino acids. V lost 2 bases to trimming and J lost 1 base, with 11 bases between them. This CDR3 reads CAISEQIYKNTEAFF. CDR3 bases: TGTGCCATCAGTGAGCAAATCTACAAGAACACTGAAGCTTTCTTT.

In its sample, this clonotype was seen many times. J is TRBJ1-3 and V is TRBV5-5; no reliable D call. The CDR3 totals 14 residues. The germline gives CDR1 SGHKS, CDR2 YYEKEE (reference sequence). V gave up 5 bases and J gave up 0 bases, with 9 bases separating them. This CDR3 reads CASRMRNSGNTIYF. The CDR3 DNA sequence: TGTGCCAGCAGAATGAGGAACTCTGGAAACACCATATATTTT.

This clonotype was seen ten or more times. The chain carries TRBV7-2 and TRBJ2-5, with 9 bases matching TRBD1. This CDR3 has 17 residues. The germline CDR1 and CDR2 sequences are SGHTA and FQGNSA. V was pared by 5 bases and J by 7 bases, with 17 bases of the junction left unmatched. In DNA, the CDR3 is TGTGCCAGCAGCCCTGAAAACCGGGACAGGGCATGGGGGACCCAGTACTTC. Its protein product is CASSPENRDRAWGTQYF. The whole variable domain, remainder taken from reference TRBV7-2 and TRBJ2-5, is GAGVSQSPSNKVTEKGKDVELRCDPISGHTALYWYRQSLGQGLEFLIYFQGNSAPDKSGLPSDRFSAERTGGSVSTLTIQRTQQEDSAVYLCASSPENRDRAWGTQYFGPGTRLLVL.

This chain joins TRBV4-1 and TRBJ2-1; 9 bases are a match to TRBD2. Germline CDR1 is MGHRA and CDR2 is YSYEKL. The CDR3 sequence is 17 residues long. J gave up 8 bases and V 4 bases, and 15 bases lay outside the gene matches. The CDR3 spells CASSRGLAVGLDHEQFF. CDR3 DNA sequence: TGCGCCAGCAGCCGGGGACTAGCAGTAGGGCTAGATCATGAGCAGTTCTTC.

There are many counts of this clonotype. The chain has TRBV5-1 and TRBJ1-1; D is unclear. The CDR3 runs 13 residues. V lost 4 bases and J 11 bases, leaving 18 bases between the germline ends. CDR1 and CDR2 (germline): SGHRS, YFSETQ. The CDR3 DNA is TGCGCCAGCAGCCCCCGTCCCGGGGATCGGGCTTTCTTT. Protein sequence: CASSPRPGDRAFF.

In this sample, this clonotype turned up many times. The V call is TRBV7-2, the J call TRBJ2-1; D uncertain. The V and J ends lost 1 base and 5 bases respectively, with 3 bases between them. The germline CDR1 and CDR2 sequences are SGHTA and FQGNSA. CDR3 size: 12 residues. CDR3 region: CASSLVHNEQFF. The CDR3 DNA reads TGTGCCAGCAGCTTAGTACACAATGAGCAGTTCTTC.

The chain combines TRBV7-2 with TRBJ1-5; no clear D. Germline assignment: CDR1 SGHTA and CDR2 FQGNSA. The CDR3 runs to 15 residues. V shed 5 bases and J shed 2 bases, with 13 bases lying between them. CDR3 in amino acids: CASSPEFGGNQPQHF. The CDR3 DNA reads TGTGCCAGCAGCCCGGAGTTTGGGGGCAATCAGCCCCAGCATTTT.

There are many counts of this clonotype. The rearrangement links TRBV12-3 or TRBV12-4 to TRBJ2-5; perhaps TRBD1 as D (6 bases). The ends were cut back, 5 bases at V and 2 bases at J, with 12 bases in the middle. This CDR3 comprises 14 residues. The CDR3 bases are TGTGCCAGCAGTCCCCGGGACACACAAGAGACCCAGTACTTC. It yields the protein CASSPRDTQETQYF.

The gene calls are TRBV6-5 and TRBJ2-3, with a possible D match to TRBD2 (5 bases). CDR1 is MNHEY, CDR2 SVGAGI, per germline. Trimming took 4 bases from V and 2 from J, leaving 16 bases between them. This CDR3 contains 16 residues. The CDR3, as DNA: TGTGCCAGCAGTTCACTGATTCGGGGTCACACAGATACGCAGTATTTT. Its protein is CASSSLIRGHTDTQYF.

At least ten counts were recorded for this clonotype. This chain connects TRBV12-3 or TRBV12-4 to TRBJ1-5; 11 bases align to TRBD1. The junction had 6 bases not matched to a gene; V was cut back by 2 bases and J by 6 bases. CDR3 length: 16 residues. Here the CDR3 reads CASSLPDRGLGQPQHF. CDR3 nucleotide sequence: TGTGCCAGCAGTTTACCGGACAGGGGGCTTGGTCAGCCCCAGCATTTT.

The DNA of the CDR3 is TGTGCCAGCAGCCCACCGGGGGCGGGGCGAGGGAAAGAGACCCAGTACTTC. It translates to CASSPPGAGRGKETQYF. The chain has TRBV7-2 and TRBJ2-5; D possibly matches TRBD1 or TRBD2 (6 bases each). This CDR3 has 17 amino acids. Germline CDR1 SGHTA, CDR2 FQGNSA. V lost 5 bases, J lost 3 bases, and 22 bases lay in between.

This sequence joins TRBV20-1 and TRBJ2-5; the match to TRBD1 covers 8 bases. The ends lost 6 bases at V and 3 bases at J; junction bases unmatched: 3. Germline loops: CDR1 DFQATT, CDR2 SNEGSKA (reference sequence). The CDR3 has 12 amino acids. In DNA form, the CDR3 reads TGCAGTGCGATGGACAGGGAAGAGACCCAGTACTTC. Translated, it gives CSAMDREETQYF.

The chain joins TRBV4-1 to TRBJ2-5; TRBD1 matches at 7 bases. This CDR3 is built from 14 residues. V lost 5 bases to trimming and J lost 3 bases; unmatched junction nucleotides: 6. The V gene's germline CDR1 is MGHRA and CDR2 YSYEKL. In DNA form, the CDR3 reads TGCGCCAGCAGCGCCCCCGGGACAGAAGAGACCCAGTACTTC. Translated: CASSAPGTEETQYF.